This T cell receptor beta chain was identified during a study of cytomegalovirus exposure and HLA in healthy donors. Turning to the study itself: A prior study identified 120 million or so unique TCR beta sequences from about 180 million T cells. The Caucasian-associated ancestry cluster contained approximately 81% of the approximately 400 genotyped donors.

The PCR ran on 60 Vbeta and 13 Jbeta primers. Only in-frame clones appear in the TCRdb table, and some are missing; sequencing was by immunoSEQ multiplex PCR. The table has around 150,000 clones, 80% to 85% seen once. Concerning this clone itself: As yet, its antigen is unknown.

Study-level results: In vitro work confirmed that a few CMV-associated chains recognize CMV antigens.

The CDR3 loop spans 14 amino acids. The V gene's germline CDR1 is MNHNY and CDR2 SVGAGI (reference sequence). Deletions cut 7 bases from V and 5 bases from J, with 17 bases between. The chain uses TRBV6-6 and TRBJ1-2, with D tentatively TRBD1 (5 bases). This sequence originates from a man younger than 30 in good health and CMV-seronegative. Sample: PBMCs. The CDR3 is CASNTMTEKYGYTF. The CDR3 nucleotides are TGTGCCAGCAACACTATGACAGAAAAATATGGCTACACCTTC.